The clone carrying this TCR beta chain was seen only once. Generated by immunoSEQ multiplex PCR, the TCRdb table keeps only in-frame clones and is missing some. The table includes approximately 18,000 clones, 80% detected once. The source of the sample is a study of sequential checkpoint blockade in melanoma. CDR3 size: 15 residues. The V segment lost 3 bases and the J segment 1 base; nucleotides outside the gene matches: 4. Germline lookup yields CDR1 MGHRA and CDR2 YSYEKL. Documented treatment: randomized to nivolumab then ipilimumab (arm A) or the reverse (arm B). Patients had received no earlier DNA-damaging chemotherapy.

The origin of this receptor is a human donor with melanoma. This material consisted of CD8+ T cells sorted from blood (inferred from file names), taken from a patient given nivolumab and ipilimumab in sequence. This rearrangement joins TRBV4-1 to TRBJ1-1; 8 bases map to TRBD1. Here the CDR3 reads CASSQRQGTNTEAFF. In DNA, the CDR3 is TGCGCCAGCAGCCAGAGACAGGGGACGAACACTGAAGCTTTCTTT.